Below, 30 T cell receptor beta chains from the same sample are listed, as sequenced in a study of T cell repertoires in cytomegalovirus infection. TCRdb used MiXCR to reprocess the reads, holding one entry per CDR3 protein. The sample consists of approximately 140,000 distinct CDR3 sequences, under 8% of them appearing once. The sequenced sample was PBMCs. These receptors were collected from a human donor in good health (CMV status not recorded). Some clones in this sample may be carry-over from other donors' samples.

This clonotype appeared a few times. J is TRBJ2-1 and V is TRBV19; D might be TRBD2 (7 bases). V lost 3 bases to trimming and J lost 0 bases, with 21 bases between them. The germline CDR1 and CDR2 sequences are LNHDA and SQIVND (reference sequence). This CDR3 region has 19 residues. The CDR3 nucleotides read TGTGCCAGTAGTATGGGGGCTAGCGGAAGACCGAGCTCCTACAATGAGCAGTTCTTC. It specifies CASSMGASGRPSSYNEQFF.

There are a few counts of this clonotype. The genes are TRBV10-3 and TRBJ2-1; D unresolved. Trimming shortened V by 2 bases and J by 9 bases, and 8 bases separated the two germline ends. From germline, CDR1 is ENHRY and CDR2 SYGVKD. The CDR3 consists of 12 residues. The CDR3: CAISEVGPEQFF. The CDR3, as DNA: TGTGCCATCAGTGAGGTAGGGCCTGAGCAGTTCTTC.

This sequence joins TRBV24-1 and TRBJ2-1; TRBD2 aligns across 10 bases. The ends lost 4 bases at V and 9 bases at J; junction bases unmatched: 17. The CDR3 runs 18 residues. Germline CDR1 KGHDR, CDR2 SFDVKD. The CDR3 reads CATSDPSSGGHILGEQFF. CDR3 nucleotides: TGTGCCACCAGTGACCCATCTAGCGGGGGACATATCCTCGGTGAGCAGTTCTTC.

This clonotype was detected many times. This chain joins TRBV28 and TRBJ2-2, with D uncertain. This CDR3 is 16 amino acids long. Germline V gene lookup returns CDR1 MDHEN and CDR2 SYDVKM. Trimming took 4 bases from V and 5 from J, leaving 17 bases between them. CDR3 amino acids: CASSSPTGLYTGELFF. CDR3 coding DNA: TGTGCCAGCAGTTCACCGACTGGGCTCTATACCGGGGAGCTGTTTTTT. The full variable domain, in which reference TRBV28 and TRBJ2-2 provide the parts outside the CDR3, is DVKVTQSSRYLVKRTGEKVFLECVQDMDHENMFWYRQDPGLGLRLIYFSYDVKMKEKGDIPEGYSVSREKKERFSLILESASTNQTSMYLCASSSPTGLYTGELFFGEGSRLTVL.

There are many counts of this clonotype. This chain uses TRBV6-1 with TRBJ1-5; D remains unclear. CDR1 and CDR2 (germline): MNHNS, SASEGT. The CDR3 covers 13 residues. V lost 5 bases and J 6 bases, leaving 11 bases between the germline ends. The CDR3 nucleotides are TGTGCCAGCAGTTGGGGAGGCGGTCAGCCCCAGCATTTT. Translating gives CASSWGGGQPQHF.

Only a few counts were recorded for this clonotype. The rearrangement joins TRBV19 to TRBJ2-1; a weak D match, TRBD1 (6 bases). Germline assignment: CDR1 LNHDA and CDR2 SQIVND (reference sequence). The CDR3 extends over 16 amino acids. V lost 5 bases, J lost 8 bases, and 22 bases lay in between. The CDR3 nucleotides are TGTGCCAGTAGTCCTTTGGACAGCCCTACTATGGATGAGCAGTTCTTC. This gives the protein CASSPLDSPTMDEQFF.

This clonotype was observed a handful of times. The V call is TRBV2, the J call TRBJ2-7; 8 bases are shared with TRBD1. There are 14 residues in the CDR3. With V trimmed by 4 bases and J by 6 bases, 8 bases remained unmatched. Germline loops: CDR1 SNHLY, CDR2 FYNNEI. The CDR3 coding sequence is TGTGCCAGCAGTGCAGCAGTCCAGGGGGCCGAGCAGTACTTC. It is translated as CASSAAVQGAEQYF. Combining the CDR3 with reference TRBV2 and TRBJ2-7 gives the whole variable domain EPEVTQTPSHQVTQMGQEVILRCVPISNHLYFYWYRQILGQKVEFLVSFYNNEISEKSEIFDDQFSVERPDGSNFTLKIRSTKLEDSAMYFCASSAAVQGAEQYFGPGTRLTVT.

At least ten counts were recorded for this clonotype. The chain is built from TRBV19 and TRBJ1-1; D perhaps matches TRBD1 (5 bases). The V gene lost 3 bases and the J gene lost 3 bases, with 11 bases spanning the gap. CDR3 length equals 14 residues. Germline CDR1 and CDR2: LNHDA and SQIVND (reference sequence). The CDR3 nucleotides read TGTGCCAGTAGTATTGGGACGGAGTACACTGAAGCTTTCTTT. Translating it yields CASSIGTEYTEAFF.

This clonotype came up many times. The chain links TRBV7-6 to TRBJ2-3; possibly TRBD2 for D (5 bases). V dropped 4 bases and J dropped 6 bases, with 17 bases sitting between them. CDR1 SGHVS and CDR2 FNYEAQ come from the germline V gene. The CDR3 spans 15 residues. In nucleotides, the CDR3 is TGTGCCAGCAGCTCCCTTGAGACTACCACCGATACGCAGTATTTT. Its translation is CASSSLETTTDTQYF.

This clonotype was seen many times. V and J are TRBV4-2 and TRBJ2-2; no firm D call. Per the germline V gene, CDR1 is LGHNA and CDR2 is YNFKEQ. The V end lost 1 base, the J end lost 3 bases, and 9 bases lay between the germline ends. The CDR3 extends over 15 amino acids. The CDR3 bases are TGTGCCAGCAGCCAAGCTGGGCCCGACACCGGGGAGCTGTTTTTT. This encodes CASSQAGPDTGELFF.

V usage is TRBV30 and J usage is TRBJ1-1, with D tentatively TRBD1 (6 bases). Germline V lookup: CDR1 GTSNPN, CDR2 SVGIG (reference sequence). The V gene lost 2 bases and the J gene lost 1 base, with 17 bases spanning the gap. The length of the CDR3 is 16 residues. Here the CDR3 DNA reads TGTGCCTGGAGTCAGTGGGGGCCTGTACCGAACACTGAAGCTTTCTTT. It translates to CAWSQWGPVPNTEAFF.

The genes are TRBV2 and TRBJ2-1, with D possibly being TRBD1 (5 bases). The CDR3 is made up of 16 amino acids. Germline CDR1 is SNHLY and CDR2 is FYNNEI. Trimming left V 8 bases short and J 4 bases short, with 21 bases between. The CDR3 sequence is CASPSGSVVKYNEQFF. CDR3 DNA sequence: TGTGCCAGCCCCTCAGGGTCGGTAGTGAAATACAATGAGCAGTTCTTC.

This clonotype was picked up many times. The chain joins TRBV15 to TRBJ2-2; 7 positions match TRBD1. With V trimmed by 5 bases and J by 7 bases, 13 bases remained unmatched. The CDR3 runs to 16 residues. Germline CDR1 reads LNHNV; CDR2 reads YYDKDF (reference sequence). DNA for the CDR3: TGTGCCACCAGCGGCCGACAGGGAGTGGAACACGGGGAGCTGTTTTTT. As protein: CATSGRQGVEHGELFF.

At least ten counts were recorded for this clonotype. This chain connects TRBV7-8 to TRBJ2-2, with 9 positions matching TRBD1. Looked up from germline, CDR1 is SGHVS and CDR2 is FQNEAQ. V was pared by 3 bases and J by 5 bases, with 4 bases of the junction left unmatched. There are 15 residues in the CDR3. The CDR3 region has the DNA TGTGCCAGCAGCTTCGGGACAGGGAGGACCGGGGAGCTGTTTTTT. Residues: CASSFGTGRTGELFF.

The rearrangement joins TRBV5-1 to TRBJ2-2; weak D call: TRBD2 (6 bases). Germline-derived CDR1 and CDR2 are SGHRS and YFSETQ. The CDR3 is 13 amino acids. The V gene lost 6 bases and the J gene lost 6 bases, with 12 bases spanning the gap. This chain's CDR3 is CASKEGAAGELFF. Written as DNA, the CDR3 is TGCGCCAGCAAGGAGGGCGCCGCCGGGGAGCTGTTTTTT.

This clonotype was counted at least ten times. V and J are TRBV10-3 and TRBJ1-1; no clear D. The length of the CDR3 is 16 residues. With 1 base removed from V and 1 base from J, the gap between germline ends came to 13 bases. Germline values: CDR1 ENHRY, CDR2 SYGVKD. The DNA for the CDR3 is TGTGCCATCAGTGAGTGGGGAAGGTCAGAGAACACTGAAGCTTTCTTT. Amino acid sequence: CAISEWGRSENTEAFF.

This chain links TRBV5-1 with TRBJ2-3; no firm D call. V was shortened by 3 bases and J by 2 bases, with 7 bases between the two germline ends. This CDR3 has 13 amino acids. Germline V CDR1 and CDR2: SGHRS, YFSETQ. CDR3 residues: CASSSTNTDTQYF. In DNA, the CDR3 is TGCGCCAGCAGCTCAACCAACACAGATACGCAGTATTTT.

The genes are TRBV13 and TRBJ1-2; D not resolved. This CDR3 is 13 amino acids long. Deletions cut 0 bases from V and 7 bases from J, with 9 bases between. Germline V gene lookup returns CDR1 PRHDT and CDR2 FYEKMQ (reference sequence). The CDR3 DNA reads TGTGCCAGCAGCTTAGGGGGTTTGGGTGGCTACACCTTC. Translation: CASSLGGLGGYTF.

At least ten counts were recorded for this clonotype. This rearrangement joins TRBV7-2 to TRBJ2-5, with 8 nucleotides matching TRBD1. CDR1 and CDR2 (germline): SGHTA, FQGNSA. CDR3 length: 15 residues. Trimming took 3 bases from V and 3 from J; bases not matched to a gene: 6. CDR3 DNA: TGTGCCAGCAGCTTGACAGGGGTAGTTGAAGAGACCCAGTACTTC. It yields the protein CASSLTGVVEETQYF. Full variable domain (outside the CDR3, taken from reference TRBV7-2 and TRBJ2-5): GAGVSQSPSNKVTEKGKDVELRCDPISGHTALYWYRQSLGQGLEFLIYFQGNSAPDKSGLPSDRFSAERTGGSVSTLTIQRTQQEDSAVYLCASSLTGVVEETQYFGPGTRLLVL.

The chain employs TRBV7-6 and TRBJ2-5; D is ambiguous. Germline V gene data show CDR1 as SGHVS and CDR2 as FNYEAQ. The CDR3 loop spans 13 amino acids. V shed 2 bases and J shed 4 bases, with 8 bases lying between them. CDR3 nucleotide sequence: TGTGCCAGCAGCTTACGCCTGAGAGAGACCCAGTACTTC. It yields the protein CASSLRLRETQYF.

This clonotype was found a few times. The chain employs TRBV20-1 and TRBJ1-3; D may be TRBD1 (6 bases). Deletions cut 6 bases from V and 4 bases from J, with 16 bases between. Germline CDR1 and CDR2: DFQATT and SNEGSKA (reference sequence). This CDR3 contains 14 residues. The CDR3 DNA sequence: TGCAGTGCCTCTTACAGGGATCAAGGAAACACCATATATTTT. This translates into CSASYRDQGNTIYF.

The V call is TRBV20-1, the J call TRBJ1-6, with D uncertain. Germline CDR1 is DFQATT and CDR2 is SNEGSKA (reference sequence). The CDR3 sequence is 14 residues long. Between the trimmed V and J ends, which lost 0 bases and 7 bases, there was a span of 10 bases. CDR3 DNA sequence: TGCAGTGCTAGAGATTTGGTGGCGAATTCACCCCTCCACTTT. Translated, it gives CSARDLVANSPLHF.

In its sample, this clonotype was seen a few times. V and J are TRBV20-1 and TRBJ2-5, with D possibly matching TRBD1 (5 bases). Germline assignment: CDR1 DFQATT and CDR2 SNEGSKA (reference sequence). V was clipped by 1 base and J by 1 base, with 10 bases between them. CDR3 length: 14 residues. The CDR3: CSARAPGPQETQYF. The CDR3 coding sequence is TGCAGTGCTAGAGCCCCAGGGCCCCAAGAGACCCAGTACTTC.

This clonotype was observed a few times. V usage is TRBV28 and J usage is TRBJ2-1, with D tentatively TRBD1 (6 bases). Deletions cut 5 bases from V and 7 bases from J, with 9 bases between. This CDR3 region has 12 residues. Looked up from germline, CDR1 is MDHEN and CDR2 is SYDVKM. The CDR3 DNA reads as TGTGCCAGCAGTGTAACAGGGAATGAGCAGTTCTTC. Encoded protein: CASSVTGNEQFF. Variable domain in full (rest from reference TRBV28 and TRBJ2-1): DVKVTQSSRYLVKRTGEKVFLECVQDMDHENMFWYRQDPGLGLRLIYFSYDVKMKEKGDIPEGYSVSREKKERFSLILESASTNQTSMYLCASSVTGNEQFFGPGTRLTVL.

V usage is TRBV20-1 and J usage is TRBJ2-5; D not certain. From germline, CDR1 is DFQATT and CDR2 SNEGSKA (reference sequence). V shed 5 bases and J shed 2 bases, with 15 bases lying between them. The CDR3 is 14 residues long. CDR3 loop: CSARRENRQETQYF. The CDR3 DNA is TGCAGTGCTCGAAGAGAAAATCGGCAAGAGACCCAGTACTTC.

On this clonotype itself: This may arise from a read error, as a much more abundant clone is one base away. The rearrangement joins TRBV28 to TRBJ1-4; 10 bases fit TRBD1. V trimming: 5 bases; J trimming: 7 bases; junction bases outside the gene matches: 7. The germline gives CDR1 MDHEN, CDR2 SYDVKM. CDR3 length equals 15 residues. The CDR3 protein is CASSPGTGAFEKLFF. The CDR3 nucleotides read TGTGCCAGCAGTCCCGGGACAGGGGCATTTGAAAAACTGTTTTTT.

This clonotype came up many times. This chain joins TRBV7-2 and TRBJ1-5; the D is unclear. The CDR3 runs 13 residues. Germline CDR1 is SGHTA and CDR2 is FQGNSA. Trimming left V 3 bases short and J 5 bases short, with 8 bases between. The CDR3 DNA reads TGTGCCAGCAGCTTTGGGTCATATCAGCCCCAGCATTTT. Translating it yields CASSFGSYQPQHF.

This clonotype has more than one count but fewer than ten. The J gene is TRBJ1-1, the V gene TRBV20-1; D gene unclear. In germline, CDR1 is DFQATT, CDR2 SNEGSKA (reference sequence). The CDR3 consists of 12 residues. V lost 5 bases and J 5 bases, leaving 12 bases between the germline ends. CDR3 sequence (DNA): TGCAGTGCTCCGTCTTATCGGACTGAAGCTTTCTTT. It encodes CSAPSYRTEAFF.

CDR3 sequence: CASSQELGQSYEQYF. CDR3 sequence (DNA): TGCGCCAGCAGCCAAGAACTAGGACAGTCCTACGAGCAGTACTTC. This chain connects TRBV4-3 to TRBJ2-7; D might be TRBD1 (6 bases). Germline CDR1 and CDR2: LGHNA and YSLEER. The CDR3 runs 15 residues. Trimming shortened V by 0 bases and J by 1 base, and 10 bases separated the two germline ends.

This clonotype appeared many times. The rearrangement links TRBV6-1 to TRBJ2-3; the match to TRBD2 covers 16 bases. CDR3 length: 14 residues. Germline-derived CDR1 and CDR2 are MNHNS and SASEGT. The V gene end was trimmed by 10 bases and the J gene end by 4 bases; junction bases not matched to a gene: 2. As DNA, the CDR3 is TGTGCCATAGGGACTAGCGGGGGGGCAGATACGCAGTATTTT. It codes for CAIGTSGGADTQYF.